Reported below is one T cell receptor beta chain. Its specificity is not known. The sample belongs to a study of cytomegalovirus exposure and HLA in healthy donors. The PCR employed 60 Vbeta primers together with 13 Jbeta primers. Sequencing used immunoSEQ multiplex PCR; TCRdb keeps in-frame clones, though not all of them. The data hold around 85,000 clones, with 70% to 80% observed a single time. Germline CDR1 LNHNV, CDR2 YYDKDF (reference sequence). The V gene lost 1 base and the J gene lost 4 bases, with 16 bases spanning the gap. The CDR3 loop spans 16 amino acids. Findings and limits, study-wide: For most TCR beta V segments, an earlier analysis put the productive rate at about 90% or about 30% of the time.

The sequenced sample was PBMCs. V is TRBV15 and J is TRBJ2-5; TRBD2 might be the D (6 bases). The TCR was taken from a woman aged 45-65 years in good health and CMV-seropositive. The CDR3 protein is CATSRVAALGAETQYF. The CDR3 DNA follows: TGTGCCACCAGCAGAGTAGCGGCCCTAGGGGCAGAGACCCAGTACTTC.